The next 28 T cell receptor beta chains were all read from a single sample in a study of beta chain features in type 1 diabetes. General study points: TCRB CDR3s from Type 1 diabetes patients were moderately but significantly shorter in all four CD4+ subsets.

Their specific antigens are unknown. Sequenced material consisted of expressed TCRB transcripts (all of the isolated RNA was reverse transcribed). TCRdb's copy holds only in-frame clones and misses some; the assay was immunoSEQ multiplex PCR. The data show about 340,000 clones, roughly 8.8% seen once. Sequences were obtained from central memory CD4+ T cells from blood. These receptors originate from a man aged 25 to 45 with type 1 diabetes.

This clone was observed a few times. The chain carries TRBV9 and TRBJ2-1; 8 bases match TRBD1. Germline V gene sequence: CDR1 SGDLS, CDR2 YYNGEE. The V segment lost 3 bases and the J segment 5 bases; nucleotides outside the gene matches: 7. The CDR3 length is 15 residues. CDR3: CASSANGQGNNEQFF. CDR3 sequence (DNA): TGTGCCAGCAGCGCGAACGGACAGGGAAACAATGAGCAGTTCTTC.

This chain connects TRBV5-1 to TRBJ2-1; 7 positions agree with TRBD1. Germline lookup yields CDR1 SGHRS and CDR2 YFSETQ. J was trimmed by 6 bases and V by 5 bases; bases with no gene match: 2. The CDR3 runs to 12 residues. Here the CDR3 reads CASRTGFNEQFF. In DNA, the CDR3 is TGCGCCAGCAGGACAGGGTTCAATGAGCAGTTCTTC.

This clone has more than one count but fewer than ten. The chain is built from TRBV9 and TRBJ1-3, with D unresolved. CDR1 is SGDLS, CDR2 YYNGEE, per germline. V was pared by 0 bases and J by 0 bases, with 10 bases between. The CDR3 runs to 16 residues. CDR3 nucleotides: TGTGCCAGCAGCGTAGGTACAGAGGGCTCTGGAAACACCATATATTTT. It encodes CASSVGTEGSGNTIYF.

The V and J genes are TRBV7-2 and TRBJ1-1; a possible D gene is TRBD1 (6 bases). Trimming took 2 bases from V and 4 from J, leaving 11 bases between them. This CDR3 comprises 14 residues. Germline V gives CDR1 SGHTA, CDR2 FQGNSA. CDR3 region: CASSLTEGVTEAFF. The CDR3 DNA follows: TGTGCCAGCAGCTTAACCGAGGGGGTCACTGAAGCTTTCTTT.

CDR3 loop: CASSSLGDAPVRHF. CDR3 nucleotide sequence: TGTGCCAGCAGCTCCCTTGGGGACGCCCCCGTCCGTCATTTT. The genes are TRBV7-2 and TRBJ1-5; D possibly corresponds to TRBD1 (5 bases). Trimming took 4 bases from V and 16 from J, leaving 23 bases between them. This CDR3 region has 14 residues. Germline-derived CDR1 and CDR2 are SGHTA and FQGNSA.

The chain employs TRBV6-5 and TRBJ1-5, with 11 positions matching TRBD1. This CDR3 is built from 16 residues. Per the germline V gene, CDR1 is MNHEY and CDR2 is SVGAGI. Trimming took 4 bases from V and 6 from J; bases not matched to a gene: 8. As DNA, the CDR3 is TGTGCCAGCAGTTCAGGACAGGGGGCGGCGGGTCAGCCCCAGCATTTT. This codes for CASSSGQGAAGQPQHF.

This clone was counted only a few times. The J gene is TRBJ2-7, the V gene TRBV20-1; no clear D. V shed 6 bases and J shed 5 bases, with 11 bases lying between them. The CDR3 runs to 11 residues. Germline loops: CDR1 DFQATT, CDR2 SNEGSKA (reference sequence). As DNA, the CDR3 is TGCAGTGCCGACATCAAACACGAGCAGTACTTC. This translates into CSADIKHEQYF.

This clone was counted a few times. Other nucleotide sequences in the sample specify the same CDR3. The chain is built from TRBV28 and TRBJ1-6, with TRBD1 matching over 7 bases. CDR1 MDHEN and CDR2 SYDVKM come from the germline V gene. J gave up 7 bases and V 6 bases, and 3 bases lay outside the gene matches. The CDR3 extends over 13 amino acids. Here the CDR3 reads CASRGGGNSPLHF. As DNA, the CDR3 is TGTGCCAGCAGAGGGGGCGGCAATTCACCCCTCCACTTT.

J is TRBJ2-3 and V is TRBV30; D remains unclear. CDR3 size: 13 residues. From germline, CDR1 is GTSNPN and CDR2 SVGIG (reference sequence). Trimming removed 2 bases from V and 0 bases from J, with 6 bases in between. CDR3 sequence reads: CAWSKGSTDTQYF. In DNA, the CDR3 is TGTGCCTGGAGTAAGGGCAGCACAGATACGCAGTATTTT.

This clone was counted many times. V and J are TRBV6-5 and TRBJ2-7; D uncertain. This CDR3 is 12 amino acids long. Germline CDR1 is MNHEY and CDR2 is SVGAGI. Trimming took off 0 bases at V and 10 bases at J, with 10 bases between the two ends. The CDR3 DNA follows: TGTGCCAGCAGTTACTCGGGGAATTATCAGTACTTC. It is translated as CASSYSGNYQYF.

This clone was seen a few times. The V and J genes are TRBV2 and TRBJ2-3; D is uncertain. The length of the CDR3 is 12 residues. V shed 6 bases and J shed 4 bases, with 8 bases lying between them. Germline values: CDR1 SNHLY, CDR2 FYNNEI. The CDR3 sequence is CASSGSPDTQYF. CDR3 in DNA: TGTGCCAGCAGCGGAAGCCCAGATACGCAGTATTTT.

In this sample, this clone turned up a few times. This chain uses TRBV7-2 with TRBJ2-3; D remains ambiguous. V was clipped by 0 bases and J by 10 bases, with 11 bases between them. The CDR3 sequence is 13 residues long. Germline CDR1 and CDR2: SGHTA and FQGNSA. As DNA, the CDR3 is TGTGCCAGCAGCTTAGCGCACCCGGCGGCGCAGTATTTT. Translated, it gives CASSLAHPAAQYF.

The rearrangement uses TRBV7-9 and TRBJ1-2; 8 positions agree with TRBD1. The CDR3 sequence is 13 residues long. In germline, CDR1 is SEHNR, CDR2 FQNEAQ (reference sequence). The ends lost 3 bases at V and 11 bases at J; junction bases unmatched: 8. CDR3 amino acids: CASSFGQGAGYTF. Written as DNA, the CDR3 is TGTGCCAGCAGCTTTGGCCAGGGGGCGGGATACACCTTC.

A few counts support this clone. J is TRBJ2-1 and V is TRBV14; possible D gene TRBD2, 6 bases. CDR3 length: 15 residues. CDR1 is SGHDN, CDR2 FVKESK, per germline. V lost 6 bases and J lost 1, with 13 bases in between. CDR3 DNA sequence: TGTGCCAGCAGTTTCGCGGGGAGTTCCTACAATGAGCAGTTCTTC. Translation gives CASSFAGSSYNEQFF.

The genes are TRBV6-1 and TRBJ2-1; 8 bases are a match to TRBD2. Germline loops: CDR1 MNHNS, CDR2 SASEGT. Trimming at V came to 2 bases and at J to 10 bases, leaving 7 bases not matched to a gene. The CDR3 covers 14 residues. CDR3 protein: CASSEPGLGNEQFF. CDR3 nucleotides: TGTGCCAGCAGTGAACCGGGACTAGGTAACGAGCAGTTCTTC.

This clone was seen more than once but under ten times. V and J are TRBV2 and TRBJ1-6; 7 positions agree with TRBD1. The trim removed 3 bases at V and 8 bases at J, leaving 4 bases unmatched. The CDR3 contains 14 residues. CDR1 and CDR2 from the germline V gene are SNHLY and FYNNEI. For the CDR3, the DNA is TGTGCCAGCAGTGAGAGGCAGGGGGATTCACCCCTCCACTTT. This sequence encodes CASSERQGDSPLHF.

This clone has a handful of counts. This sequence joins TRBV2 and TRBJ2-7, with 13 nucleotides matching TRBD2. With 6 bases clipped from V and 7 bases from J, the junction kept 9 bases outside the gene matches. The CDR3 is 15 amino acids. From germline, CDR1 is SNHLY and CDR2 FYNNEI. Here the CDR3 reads CASSPTSGGAGEQYF. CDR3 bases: TGTGCCAGCAGCCCTACTAGCGGGGGGGCGGGAGAGCAGTACTTC. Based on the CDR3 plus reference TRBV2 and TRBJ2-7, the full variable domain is EPEVTQTPSHQVTQMGQEVILRCVPISNHLYFYWYRQILGQKVEFLVSFYNNEISEKSEIFDDQFSVERPDGSNFTLKIRSTKLEDSAMYFCASSPTSGGAGEQYFGPGTRLTVT.

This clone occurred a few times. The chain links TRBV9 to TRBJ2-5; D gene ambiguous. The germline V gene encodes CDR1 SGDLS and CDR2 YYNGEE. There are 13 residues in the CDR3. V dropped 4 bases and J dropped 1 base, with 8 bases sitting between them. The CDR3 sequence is CASSQGPQETQYF. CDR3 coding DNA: TGTGCCAGCAGCCAAGGACCCCAAGAGACCCAGTACTTC.

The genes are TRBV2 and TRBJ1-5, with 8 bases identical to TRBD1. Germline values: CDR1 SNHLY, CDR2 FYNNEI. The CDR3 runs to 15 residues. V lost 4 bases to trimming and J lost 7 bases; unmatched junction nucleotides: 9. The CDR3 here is CASSALVGQGQPQHF. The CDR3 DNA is TGTGCCAGCAGTGCCTTGGTTGGACAGGGACAGCCCCAGCATTTT.

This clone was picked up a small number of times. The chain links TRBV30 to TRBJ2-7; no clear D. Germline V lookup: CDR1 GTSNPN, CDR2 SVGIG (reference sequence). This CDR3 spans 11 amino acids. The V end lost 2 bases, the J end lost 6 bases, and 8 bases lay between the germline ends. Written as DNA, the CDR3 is TGTGCCTGGAGTCTAAGGGTCGAGCAGTACTTC. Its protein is CAWSLRVEQYF.

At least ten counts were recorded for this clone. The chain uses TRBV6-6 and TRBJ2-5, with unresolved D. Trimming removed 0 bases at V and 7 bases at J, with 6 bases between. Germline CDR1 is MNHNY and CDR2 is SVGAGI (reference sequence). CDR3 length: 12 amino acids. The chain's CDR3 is CASSYSSGTQYF. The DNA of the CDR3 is TGTGCCAGCAGTTACTCTTCGGGGACCCAGTACTTC.

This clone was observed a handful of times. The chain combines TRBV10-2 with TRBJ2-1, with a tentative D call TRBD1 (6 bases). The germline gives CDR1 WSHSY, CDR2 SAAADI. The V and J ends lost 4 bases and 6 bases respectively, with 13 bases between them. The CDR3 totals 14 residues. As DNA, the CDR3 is TGCGCCAGCAGTGGAACAGGGTACGGCAATGAGCAGTTCTTC. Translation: CASSGTGYGNEQFF.

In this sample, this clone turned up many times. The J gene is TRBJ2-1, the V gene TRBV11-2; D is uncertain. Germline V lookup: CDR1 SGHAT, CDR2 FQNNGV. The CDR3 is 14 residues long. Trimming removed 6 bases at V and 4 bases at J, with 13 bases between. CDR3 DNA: TGTGCCAGCAGTTACGTGACAACATACAATGAGCAGTTCTTC. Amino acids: CASSYVTTYNEQFF.

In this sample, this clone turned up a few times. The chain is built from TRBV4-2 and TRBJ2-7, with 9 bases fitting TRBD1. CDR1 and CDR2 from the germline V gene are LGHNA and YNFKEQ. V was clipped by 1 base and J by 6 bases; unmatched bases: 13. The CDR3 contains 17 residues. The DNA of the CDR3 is TGTGCCAGCAGCCAAGCCCCGGATGGGACAGGGAACGCCGAGCAGTACTTC. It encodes CASSQAPDGTGNAEQYF.

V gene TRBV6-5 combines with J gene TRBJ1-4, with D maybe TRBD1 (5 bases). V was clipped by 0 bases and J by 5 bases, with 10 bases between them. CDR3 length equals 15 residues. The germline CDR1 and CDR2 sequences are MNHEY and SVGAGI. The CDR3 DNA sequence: TGTGCCAGCAGTTACTCCGGGGCCGAGAATGAAAAACTGTTTTTT. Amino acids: CASSYSGAENEKLFF.

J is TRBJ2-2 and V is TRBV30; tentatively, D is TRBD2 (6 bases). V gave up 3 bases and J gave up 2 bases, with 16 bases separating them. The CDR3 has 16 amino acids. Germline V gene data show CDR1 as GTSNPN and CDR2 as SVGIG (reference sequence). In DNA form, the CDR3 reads TGTGCCTGGAGCGATGGACCGGGACTCAACACCGGGGAGCTGTTTTTT. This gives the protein CAWSDGPGLNTGELFF.

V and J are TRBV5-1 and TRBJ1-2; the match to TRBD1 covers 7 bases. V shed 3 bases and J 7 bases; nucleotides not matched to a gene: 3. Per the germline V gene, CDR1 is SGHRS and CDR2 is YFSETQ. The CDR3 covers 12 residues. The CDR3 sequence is CASSWDRTGYTF. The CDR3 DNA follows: TGCGCCAGCAGCTGGGACAGAACTGGCTACACCTTC.

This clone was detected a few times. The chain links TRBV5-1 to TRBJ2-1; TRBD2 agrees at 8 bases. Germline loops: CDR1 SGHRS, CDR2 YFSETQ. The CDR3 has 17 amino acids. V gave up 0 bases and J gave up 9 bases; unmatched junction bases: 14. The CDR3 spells CASSLVLIGLAQTEQFF. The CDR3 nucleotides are TGCGCCAGCAGCTTGGTTCTAATAGGACTAGCCCAGACTGAGCAGTTCTTC. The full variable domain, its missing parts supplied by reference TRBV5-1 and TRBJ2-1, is KAGVTQTPRYLIKTRGQQVTLSCSPISGHRSVSWYQQTPGQGLQFLFEYFSETQRNKGNFPGRFSGRQFSNSRSEMNVSTLELGDSALYLCASSLVLIGLAQTEQFFGPGTRLTVL.